This T cell receptor (beta chain) was obtained from a study of low-dose radiotherapy and immunotherapy resistance in tumors (dated by TCRdb to the early 2020s). Background for the entire study: In Cohort 1, 0.5 Gy per fraction was delivered every 2 weeks, and a total PTV dose of 6.5 Gy was prescribed. Patients in Cohort 2 were given 1 Gy per fraction every two weeks, for a total of 13 Gy across 26 weeks. Eight patients were included in the translational analysis, namely three from the first dose cohort plus the first five from the second dose cohort. The trial did not randomize participants into treatment groups. Nivolumab was administered intravenously as a 240 mg flat dose every two weeks, and ipilimumab was administered intravenously at 1 mg/kg every six weeks. Starting on cycle 1 day 1, patients took 300 mg of aspirin by mouth once daily for four cycles. Intravenous cyclophosphamide at 200 mg/m2 was administered every two weeks, one day ahead of each radiation and immunotherapy administration.

The time point label for this specimen denotes: after trial treatment. What the treatment or condition label conveys for this sample: LDRT plus nivolumab, ipilimumab, low-dose cyclophosphamide and aspirin (RACIN trial). Donors were enrolled in RACIN, a single-arm phase I dose-escalation trial in which nivolumab, ipilimumab, aspirin, low-dose cyclophosphamide and low-dose radiotherapy were combined. Patients were eligible if they had advanced solid tumors that were TIL-negative. Trimming takes 3 bases from V and 6 bases from J, and the germline ends sit 14 bases apart. Measured from the cysteine to the phenylalanine, the CDR3 is 15 residues long. Just the 45-base CDR3 DNA is kept, in frame starting at base 1. Sequences SGHTA (CDR1) and FQGNSA (CDR2) are obtained from the germline V gene. The instrument was an Illumina HiSeq 2500. To make first-strand cDNA, Superscript III was used along with a set of TRAV- and TRBV-specific primers so that both the TCRalpha and TCRbeta chains were covered. A roughly 19-cycle PCR with Phusion amplified the TCRs, pairing a constant-region primer with the adapter that was attached to the V primers. Amplification of the isolated mRNA was done with the MessageAmp II aRNA Amplification Kit, which involved an approximately 16-hour in vitro transcription at 37 degrees C. The Dynabeads mRNA DIRECT Purification Kit was used to isolate the mRNA for TCR sequencing. Indexed Illumina adapters were added in a second approximately 27-cycle Phusion PCR, and the resulting products were purified with AMPure XP beads. The source study handled its data this way. Custom Perl scripts were used to pool TCR sequences that encoded the same protein, to remove out-of-frame sequences, and to calculate the abundance of each clonotype. TCR sequences supported by only a single read were excluded from analysis. Among the metrics used to describe the repertoires were Shannon entropy, Gini index, clonality, richness, and the frequency of TCRs shared between repertoires. TCRdb reprocessing: public reads trimmed at Q25 with fastp, clones called with MiXCR, in-frame beta chains kept. Each entry merges the rows of one CDR3 protein and shows their most common DNA and genes. TCRdb's processing, not the study's, gives the V and J calls here. This sample has 95,000 to 100,000 distinct CDR3 sequences in its table, and under 25% of those were observed once. The leading ten clones occupy roughly 4.3% of the sample.

This clonotype has ten or more counts. Its antigen remains unidentified. No base qualities exist here, and no much larger clone lies one base off it. The starting material was PBMCs, obtained after low-dose radiotherapy plus immunotherapy. This TCR was recovered from a male donor with prostate cancer. The V gene is TRBV7-2 and the J gene is TRBJ2-2; a tentative D match to TRBD2 spans 6 bases. The CDR3 is CASSFPHTGAGELFF. The nucleotide sequence reads TGTGCCAGCAGCTTCCCCCACACGGGGGCCGGGGAGCTGTTTTTT.